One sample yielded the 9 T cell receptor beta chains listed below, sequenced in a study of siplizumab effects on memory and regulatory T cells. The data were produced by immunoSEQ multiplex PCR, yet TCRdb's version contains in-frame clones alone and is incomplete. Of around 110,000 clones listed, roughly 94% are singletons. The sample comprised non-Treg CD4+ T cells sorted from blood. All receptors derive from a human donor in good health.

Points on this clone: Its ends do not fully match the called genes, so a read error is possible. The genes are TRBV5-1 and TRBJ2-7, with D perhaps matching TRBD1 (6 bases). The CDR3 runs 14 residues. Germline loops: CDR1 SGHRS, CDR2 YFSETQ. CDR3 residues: CASNLYGQQNEQYF. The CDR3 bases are TGCGCCAGCAACTTGTATGGACAGCAAAACGAGCAGTACTTC. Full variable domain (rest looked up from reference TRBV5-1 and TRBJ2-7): KAGVTQTPRYLIKTRGQQVTLSCSPISGHRSVSWYQQTPGQGLQFLFEYFSETQRNKGNFPGRFSGRQFSNSRSEMNVSTLELGDSALYLCASNLYGQQNEQYFGPGTRLTVT.

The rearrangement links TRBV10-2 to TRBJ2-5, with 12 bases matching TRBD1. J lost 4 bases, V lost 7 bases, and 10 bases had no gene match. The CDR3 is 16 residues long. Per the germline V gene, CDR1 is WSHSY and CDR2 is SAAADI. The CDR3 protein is CASKLAGTGGPETQYF. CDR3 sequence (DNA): TGCGCCAGCAAGCTAGCGGGGACAGGGGGCCCAGAGACCCAGTACTTC.

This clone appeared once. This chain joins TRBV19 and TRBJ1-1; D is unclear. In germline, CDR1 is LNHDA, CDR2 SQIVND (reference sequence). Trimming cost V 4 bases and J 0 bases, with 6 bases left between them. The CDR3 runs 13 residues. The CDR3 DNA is TGTGCCAGTAGTACTCAATTGAACACTGAAGCTTTCTTT. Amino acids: CASSTQLNTEAFF.

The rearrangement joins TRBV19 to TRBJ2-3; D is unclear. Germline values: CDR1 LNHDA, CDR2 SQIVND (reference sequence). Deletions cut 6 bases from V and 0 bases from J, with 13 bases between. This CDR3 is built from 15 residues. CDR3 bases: TGTGCCAGTAGCTTAGTGGGGTCTAGCACAGATACGCAGTATTTT. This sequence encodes CASSLVGSSTDTQYF.

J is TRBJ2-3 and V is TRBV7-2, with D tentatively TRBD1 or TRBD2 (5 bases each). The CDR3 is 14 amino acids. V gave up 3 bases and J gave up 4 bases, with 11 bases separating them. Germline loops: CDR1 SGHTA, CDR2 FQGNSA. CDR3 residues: CASSFGTASDTQYF. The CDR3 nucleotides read TGTGCCAGCAGCTTTGGGACCGCCTCAGATACGCAGTATTTT.

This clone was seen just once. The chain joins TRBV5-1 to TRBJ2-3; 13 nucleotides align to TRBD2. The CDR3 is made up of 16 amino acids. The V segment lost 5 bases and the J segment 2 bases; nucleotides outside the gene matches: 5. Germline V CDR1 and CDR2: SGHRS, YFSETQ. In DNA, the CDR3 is TGCGCCAGCAGGGCCGGGACTAGCGGGGCCACAGATACGCAGTATTTT. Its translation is CASRAGTSGATDTQYF.

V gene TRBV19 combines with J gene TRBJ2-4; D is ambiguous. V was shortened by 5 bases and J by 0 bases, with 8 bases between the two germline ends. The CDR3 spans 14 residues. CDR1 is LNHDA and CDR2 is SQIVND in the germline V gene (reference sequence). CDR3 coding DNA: TGTGCCAGTAGTGACCGAGCAGCCAAAAACATTCAGTACTTC. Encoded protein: CASSDRAAKNIQYF.

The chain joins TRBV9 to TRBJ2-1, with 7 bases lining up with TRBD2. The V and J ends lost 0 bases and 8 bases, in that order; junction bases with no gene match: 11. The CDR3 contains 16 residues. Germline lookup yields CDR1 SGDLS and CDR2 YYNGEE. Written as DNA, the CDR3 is TGTGCCAGCAGCGTAGCGGCTAGCGGAGGTAGGGATGAGCAGTTCTTC. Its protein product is CASSVAASGGRDEQFF.

Written as DNA, the CDR3 is TGTGCCAGCAGCTTAGATTCGGCGGGAGTAGATACGCAGTATTTT. Translation: CASSLDSAGVDTQYF. The chain carries TRBV11-3 and TRBJ2-3; TRBD2 matches 7 bases. Per the germline V gene, CDR1 is SGHNT and CDR2 is YENEEA. V shed 0 bases, J shed 5 bases, and the junction held 5 bases outside the gene matches. There are 15 residues in the CDR3.